This T cell receptor (beta chain) derives from a study of cytomegalovirus exposure and HLA in healthy donors. Study-wide points: Associated with HLA alleles at 0.05 false discovery rate in a later analysis were approximately 17,000 TCR beta sequences. A missense DCLRE1C variant was associated with V- and J-gene trimming of TCR beta chains in a later analysis, and an independent cohort replicated the association. Several V segments, TRBV6-2 and TRBV6-3 among them, could not be told apart and were dropped.

Per germline, CDR1 SEHNR and CDR2 FQNEAQ (reference sequence). After removal of 5 bases from V and 3 bases from J, the junction contained 3 bases not matched to a gene. The CDR3 is 15 amino acids. 13 Jbeta primers and 60 Vbeta primers were used for the PCR. Only in-frame clones appear in the TCRdb table, and some are missing; sequencing was by immunoSEQ multiplex PCR. The sample gives around 65,000 clones, around 80% of which show up once; around 7.3% is in the top ten. Concerning this clone: Its cognate antigen is unknown.

This TCR was sampled from a woman in her 30s in good health and CMV-seropositive. The gene calls are TRBV7-9 and TRBJ2-4, with 11 bases aligning to TRBD1. Sequenced sample: PBMCs. CDR3 DNA: TGTGCCAGCAGCCTGGGACAGGGGGTCAAAAACATTCAGTACTTC. Residues: CASSLGQGVKNIQYF.